This T cell receptor (beta chain) was obtained from a study of cytomegalovirus exposure and HLA in healthy donors. Findings of the study overall: Among TCR sequences, most were rare, though some public TCRs appeared in many donors. Highly shared variants forming one cluster were likely a sequencing artifact.

Remarks on this clone: The antigen is undetermined.

Vbeta (60) and Jbeta (13) primers were used in the PCR. Sequencing used immunoSEQ multiplex PCR; TCRdb keeps in-frame clones, though not all of them. In all, the sample yields tens of thousands of clones. Deletions cut 0 bases from V and 0 bases from J, with 4 bases between. The CDR3 is made up of 14 amino acids. Germline V gene sequence: CDR1 SGDLS, CDR2 YYNGEE. The chain uses TRBV9 and TRBJ1-3; the D is unclear. The sequencing sample was made of PBMCs. This receptor was taken from a woman aged 40 to 49 in good health and CMV-seronegative. The CDR3 sequence is CASSVESSGNTIYF. The DNA of the CDR3 is TGTGCCAGCAGCGTAGAGAGCTCTGGAAACACCATATATTTT.